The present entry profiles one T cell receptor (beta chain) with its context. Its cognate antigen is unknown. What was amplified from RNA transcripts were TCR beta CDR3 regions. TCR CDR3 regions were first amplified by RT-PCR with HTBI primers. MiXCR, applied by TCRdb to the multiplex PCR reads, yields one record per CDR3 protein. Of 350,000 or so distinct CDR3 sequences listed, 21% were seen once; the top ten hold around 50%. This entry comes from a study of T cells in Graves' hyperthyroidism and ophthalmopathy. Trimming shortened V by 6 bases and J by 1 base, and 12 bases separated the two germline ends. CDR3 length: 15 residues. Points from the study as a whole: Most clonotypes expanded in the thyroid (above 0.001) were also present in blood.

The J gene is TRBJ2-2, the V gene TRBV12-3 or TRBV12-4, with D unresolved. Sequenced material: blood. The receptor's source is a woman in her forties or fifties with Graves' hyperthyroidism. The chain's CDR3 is CASSHRERNTGELFF. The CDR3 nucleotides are TGTGCCAGCAGCCACAGAGAAAGGAACACCGGGGAGCTGTTTTTT.